One sample yielded the 12 T cell receptor beta chains listed below, sequenced in a study of beta chain features in type 1 diabetes listed by TCRdb under 2018. The protocol used for the library was the immunoSEQ multiplex PCR assay. The entire amount of isolated RNA was reverse transcribed using the High Capacity cDNA Reverse Transcription Kit, so the sequenced TCRB transcripts were expressed ones. This is the immuneACCESS table as TCRdb keeps it, with only in-frame sequences that have V and J called. A part of the clones is gone; compared with another copy, unresolved V genes explain less than half, and the rest is unexplained. The sample contains about 13,000 clones, roughly half of them found a single time. Of the sample, around 0.96% falls within the top ten clones. Input material: stem cell memory CD4+ T cells from blood. This sample's cell subset or site label indicates: stem cell-like memory CD4+ T cells. The receptors derive from a man aged 18 to 29 in good health.

The rearrangement joins TRBV10-3 to TRBJ1-1; D is unclear. The V gene's germline CDR1 is ENHRY and CDR2 SYGVKD. This CDR3 contains 13 residues. Trimming cost V 7 bases and J 0 bases, with 9 bases left between them. The CDR3 DNA is TGTGCCATCAAACGTGGCCTGAACACTGAAGCTTTCTTT. It is translated as CAIKRGLNTEAFF.

The V call is TRBV5-8, the J call TRBJ2-3; no firm D call. The CDR3 length is 13 residues. V gave up 0 bases and J gave up 5 bases, with 7 bases separating them. From germline, CDR1 is SGHTS and CDR2 YDEGEE. The CDR3 region is CASSLAGGDTQYF. The CDR3 DNA reads TGTGCCAGCAGCTTGGCCGGCGGAGATACGCAGTATTTT.

The chain employs TRBV20-1 and TRBJ2-1; maybe TRBD2 (6 bases). The ends were cut back, 7 bases at V and 8 bases at J, with 9 bases in the middle. Per germline, CDR1 DFQATT and CDR2 SNEGSKA (reference sequence). The CDR3 has 10 amino acids. DNA of the CDR3: TGCAGTGGGGGGGACGATGAGCAGTTCTTC. Protein product: CSGGDDEQFF.

This clone was seen a handful of times. The CDR3 is CASSQNSGGLHEQFF. In nucleotides, the CDR3 is TGCGCCAGCAGTCAAAATAGCGGGGGGCTACATGAGCAGTTCTTC. The rearrangement joins TRBV23-1 to TRBJ2-1, with 10 bases fitting TRBD2. TRBV23-1 is an open reading frame whose function is uncertain. Trimming at V came to 2 bases and at J to 8 bases, leaving 6 bases not matched to a gene. The CDR3 covers 15 residues.

J is TRBJ2-3 and V is TRBV5-4; TRBD1 aligns across 8 bases. The CDR3 contains 18 residues. The V segment lost 0 bases and the J segment 0 bases; nucleotides outside the gene matches: 9. CDR1 SGHNT and CDR2 YYREEE come from the germline V gene (reference sequence). The CDR3 sequence is CASSLAKGTGLSTDTQYF. CDR3 nucleotides: TGTGCCAGCAGCTTGGCCAAGGGGACAGGCCTAAGCACAGATACGCAGTATTTT.

This rearrangement joins TRBV7-2 to TRBJ2-7, with 8 bases lining up with TRBD1. The germline V gene encodes CDR1 SGHTA and CDR2 FQGNSA. This CDR3 contains 16 residues. V lost 4 bases to trimming and J lost 3 bases; unmatched junction nucleotides: 11. DNA of the CDR3: TGTGCCAGCAGCTCCCAGGGGGCGCTGGGTGTCTACGAGCAGTACTTC. This gives the protein CASSSQGALGVYEQYF.

The CDR3 region has the DNA TGTGCCTCCGGAGCGGGGGAGTTTGGCTATGGCTACACCTTC. It translates to CASGAGEFGYGYTF. The chain couples TRBV2 to TRBJ1-2; TRBD1 might be the D (5 bases). The CDR3 is made up of 14 amino acids. The V gene lost 11 bases and the J gene lost 4 bases, with 20 bases spanning the gap. Germline V gives CDR1 SNHLY, CDR2 FYNNEI.

The chain joins TRBV7-2 to TRBJ2-5, with 11 bases lining up with TRBD2. The CDR3 length is 16 residues. CDR1 and CDR2 from the germline V gene are SGHTA and FQGNSA. J lost 1 base, V lost 5 bases, and 6 bases had no gene match. The CDR3 DNA sequence: TGTGCCAGCAGCCCCCGACTAGCGGGGACCCAAGAGACCCAGTACTTC. Amino acids: CASSPRLAGTQETQYF. Full variable domain (missing parts from reference TRBV7-2 and TRBJ2-5): GAGVSQSPSNKVTEKGKDVELRCDPISGHTALYWYRQSLGQGLEFLIYFQGNSAPDKSGLPSDRFSAERTGGSVSTLTIQRTQQEDSAVYLCASSPRLAGTQETQYFGPGTRLLVL.

This rearrangement joins TRBV4-2 to TRBJ2-5, with a tentative D call TRBD2 (7 bases). CDR3 length: 15 residues. V lost 0 bases and J 5 bases, leaving 13 bases between the germline ends. Germline CDR1 and CDR2: LGHNA and YNFKEQ. The CDR3 coding sequence is TGTGCCAGCAGCCAAGACGGGCGGGGGCAGGAGACCCAGTACTTC. Protein: CASSQDGRGQETQYF.

The chain is built from TRBV18 and TRBJ2-2; TRBD1 is a possible D gene (5 bases). Germline CDR1 and CDR2: KGHSH and LQKENI. The CDR3 contains 13 residues. V lost 3 bases and J 4 bases, leaving 6 bases between the germline ends. This CDR3 is CASSPTVTGELFF. CDR3 coding DNA: TGTGCCAGCTCACCGACAGTCACCGGGGAGCTGTTTTTT.

V usage is TRBV6-5 and J usage is TRBJ2-7; perhaps TRBD2 as D (5 bases). Germline V gives CDR1 MNHEY, CDR2 SVGAGI. The V gene lost 0 bases and the J gene lost 1 base, with 10 bases spanning the gap. CDR3 size: 15 residues. The CDR3 bases are TGTGCCAGCAGTTACTCCCCGGGGTCTTCCTACGAGCAGTACTTC. It encodes CASSYSPGSSYEQYF.

The rearrangement joins TRBV7-9 to TRBJ1-2; D possibly corresponds to TRBD1 (5 bases). V was pared by 5 bases and J by 7 bases, with 11 bases between. The CDR3 consists of 12 residues. Per the germline V gene, CDR1 is SEHNR and CDR2 is FQNEAQ (reference sequence). CDR3: CASSIQGVGYTF. The CDR3 nucleotides read TGTGCCAGCAGCATCCAGGGTGTTGGCTACACCTTC.